The T cell receptor beta chain under discussion was sequenced for a study of neurological immune-mediated disorders. Overall study findings and caveats: No CDR3 amino acid sequences recurred among expanded clones across subjects, suggesting private repertoires in all groups.

The authors produced cDNA by 5'RACE using 10-nucleotide random UMIs. Using its own MiXCR run on the 5' RACE reads, TCRdb lists one record per CDR3 protein. The sample includes tens of thousands of distinct CDR3 sequences, roughly 15% of them seen just once. This clonotype occurred many times. Its antigen is as yet unknown. Healthy controls consisted of blood bank volunteers in Maryland, USA. The unsorted libraries had their origin in 2 million PBMCs stored at -80 C. Trimming removed 0 bases from V and 3 bases from J, with 17 bases in between. The CDR3 covers 17 residues. CDR1 and CDR2 from the germline V gene are DFQATT and SNEGSKA (reference sequence).

The chain joins TRBV20-1 to TRBJ2-2; possibly TRBD1 for D (6 bases). Sequencing used PBMCs. The source of this sequence is a woman aged 45-60 years in good health. CDR3 sequence (DNA): TGCAGTGCTAGAGATCCTGGGGCCAGGGGCGACACCGGGGAGCTGTTTTTT. Its translation is CSARDPGARGDTGELFF.